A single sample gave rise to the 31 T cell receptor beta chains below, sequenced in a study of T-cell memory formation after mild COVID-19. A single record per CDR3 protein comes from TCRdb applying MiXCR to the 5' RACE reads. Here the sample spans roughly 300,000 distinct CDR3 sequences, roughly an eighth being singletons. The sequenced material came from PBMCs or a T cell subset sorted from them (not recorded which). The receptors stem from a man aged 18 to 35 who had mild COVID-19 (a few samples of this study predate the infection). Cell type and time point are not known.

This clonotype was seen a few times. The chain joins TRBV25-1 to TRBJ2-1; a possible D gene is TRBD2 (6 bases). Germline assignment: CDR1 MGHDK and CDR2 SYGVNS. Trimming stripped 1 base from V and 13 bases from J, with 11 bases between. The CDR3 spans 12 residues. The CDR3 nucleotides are TGTGCCAGCAGTGAATTAGAGGGAGGTCAGTTCTTC. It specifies CASSELEGGQFF.

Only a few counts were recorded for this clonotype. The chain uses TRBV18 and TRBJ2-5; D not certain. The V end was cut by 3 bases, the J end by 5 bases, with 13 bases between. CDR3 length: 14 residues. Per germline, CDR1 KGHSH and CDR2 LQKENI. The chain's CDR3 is CASSPLLVWETQYF. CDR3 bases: TGTGCCAGCTCACCTCTTTTGGTTTGGGAGACCCAGTACTTC.

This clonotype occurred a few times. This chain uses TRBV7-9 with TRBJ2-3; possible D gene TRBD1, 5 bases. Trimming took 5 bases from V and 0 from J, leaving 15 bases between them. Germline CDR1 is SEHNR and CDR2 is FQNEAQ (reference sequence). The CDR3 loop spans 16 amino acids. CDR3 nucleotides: TGTGCCAGCAGCACCAAGACAGACAGCAGCACAGATACGCAGTATTTT. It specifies CASSTKTDSSTDTQYF.

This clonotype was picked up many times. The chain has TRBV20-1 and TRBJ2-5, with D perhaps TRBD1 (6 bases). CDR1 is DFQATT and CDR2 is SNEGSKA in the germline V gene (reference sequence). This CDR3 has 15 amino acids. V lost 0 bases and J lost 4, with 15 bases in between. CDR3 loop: CSARDYRTARETQYF. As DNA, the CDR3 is TGCAGTGCTAGAGATTATCGGACAGCGAGAGAGACCCAGTACTTC.

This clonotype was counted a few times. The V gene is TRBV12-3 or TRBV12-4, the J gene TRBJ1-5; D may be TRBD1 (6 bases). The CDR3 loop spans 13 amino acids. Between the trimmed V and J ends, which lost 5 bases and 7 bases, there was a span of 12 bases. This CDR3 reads CASSAQGGQPQHF. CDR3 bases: TGTGCCAGCAGTGCACAGGGTGGGCAGCCCCAGCATTTT.

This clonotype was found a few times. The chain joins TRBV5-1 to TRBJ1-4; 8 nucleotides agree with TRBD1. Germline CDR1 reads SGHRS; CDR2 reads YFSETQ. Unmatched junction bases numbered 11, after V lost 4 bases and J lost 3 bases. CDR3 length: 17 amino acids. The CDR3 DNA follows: TGCGCCAGCAGCCCCCACGGACAGGGAACGCCTAATGAAAAACTGTTTTTT. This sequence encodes CASSPHGQGTPNEKLFF.

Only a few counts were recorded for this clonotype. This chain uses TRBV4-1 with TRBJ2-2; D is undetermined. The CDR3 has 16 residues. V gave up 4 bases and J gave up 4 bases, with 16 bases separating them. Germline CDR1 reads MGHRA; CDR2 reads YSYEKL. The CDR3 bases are TGCGCCAGCAGCCCCGGATGGTCGAGGAGCACCGGGGAGCTGTTTTTT. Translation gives CASSPGWSRSTGELFF.

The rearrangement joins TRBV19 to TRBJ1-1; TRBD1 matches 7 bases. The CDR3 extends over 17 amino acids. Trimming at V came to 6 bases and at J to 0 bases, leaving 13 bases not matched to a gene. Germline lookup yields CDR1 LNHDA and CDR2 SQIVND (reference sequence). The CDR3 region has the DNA TGTGCCAGTAGAGAGAGGGGACAGCCCAGAATGAACACTGAAGCTTTCTTT. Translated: CASRERGQPRMNTEAFF.

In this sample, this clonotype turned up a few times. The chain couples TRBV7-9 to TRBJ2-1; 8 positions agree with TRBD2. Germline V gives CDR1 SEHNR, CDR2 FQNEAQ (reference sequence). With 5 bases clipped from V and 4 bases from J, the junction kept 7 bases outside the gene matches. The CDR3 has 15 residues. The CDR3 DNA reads TGTGCCAGCAGCCCAGAAATAGCGGGGTACAATGAGCAGTTCTTC. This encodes CASSPEIAGYNEQFF.

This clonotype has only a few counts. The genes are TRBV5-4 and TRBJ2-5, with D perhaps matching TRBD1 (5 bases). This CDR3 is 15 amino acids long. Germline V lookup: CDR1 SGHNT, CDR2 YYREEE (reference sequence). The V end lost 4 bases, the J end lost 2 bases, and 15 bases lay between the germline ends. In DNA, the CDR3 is TGTGCCAGCAGCGTACCAGGGTTGGGTCAAGAGACCCAGTACTTC. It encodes CASSVPGLGQETQYF.

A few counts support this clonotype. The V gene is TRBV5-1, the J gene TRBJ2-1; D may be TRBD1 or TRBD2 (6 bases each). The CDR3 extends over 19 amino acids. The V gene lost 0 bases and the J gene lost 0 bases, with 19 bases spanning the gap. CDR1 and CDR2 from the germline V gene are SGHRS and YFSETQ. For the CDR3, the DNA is TGCGCCAGCAGCTTGGTAGATCTGGAGGGGGGAGGCTCCTACAATGAGCAGTTCTTC. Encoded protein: CASSLVDLEGGGSYNEQFF.

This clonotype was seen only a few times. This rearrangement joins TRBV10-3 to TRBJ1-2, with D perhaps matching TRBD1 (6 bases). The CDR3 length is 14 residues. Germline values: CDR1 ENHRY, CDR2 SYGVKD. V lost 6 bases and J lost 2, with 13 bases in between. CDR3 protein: CAIRYRVGNYGYTF. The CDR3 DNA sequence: TGTGCCATCAGGTACAGGGTAGGGAACTATGGCTACACCTTC.

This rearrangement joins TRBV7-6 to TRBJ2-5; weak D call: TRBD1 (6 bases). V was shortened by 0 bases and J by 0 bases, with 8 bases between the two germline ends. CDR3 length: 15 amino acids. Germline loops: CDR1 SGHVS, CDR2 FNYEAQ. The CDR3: CASSLAGQHQETQYF. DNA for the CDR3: TGTGCCAGCAGCTTAGCCGGACAGCACCAAGAGACCCAGTACTTC.

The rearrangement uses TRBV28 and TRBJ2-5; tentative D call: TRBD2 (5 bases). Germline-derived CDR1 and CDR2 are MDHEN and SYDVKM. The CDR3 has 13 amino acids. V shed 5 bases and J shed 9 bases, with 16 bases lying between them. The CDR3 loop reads CASSPGGGPSQYF. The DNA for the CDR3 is TGTGCCAGCAGTCCCGGTGGAGGCCCGTCCCAGTACTTC.

This CDR3 reads CASSGGAEAFF. The CDR3 bases are TGTGCCAGCAGCGGAGGGGCTGAAGCTTTCTTT. The chain combines TRBV9 with TRBJ1-1; D possibly corresponds to TRBD1 (5 bases). The V end was cut by 3 bases, the J end by 6 bases, with 6 bases between. Germline V gene lookup returns CDR1 SGDLS and CDR2 YYNGEE. The CDR3 totals 11 residues.

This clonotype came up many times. For the CDR3, the DNA is TGCGCCAGCAGCCAAGGATTAGTAGAGACCCAGTACTTC. Encoded protein: CASSQGLVETQYF. J is TRBJ2-5 and V is TRBV4-1; D unclear. The germline V gene has CDR1 MGHRA and CDR2 YSYEKL. CDR3 size: 13 residues. Trimming removed 1 base from V and 4 bases from J, with 7 bases in between.

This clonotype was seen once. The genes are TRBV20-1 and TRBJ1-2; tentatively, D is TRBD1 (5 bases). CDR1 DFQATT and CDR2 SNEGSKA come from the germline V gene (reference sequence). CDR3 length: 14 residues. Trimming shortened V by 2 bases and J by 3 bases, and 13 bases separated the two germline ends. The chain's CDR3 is CSARSVTRDYGYTF. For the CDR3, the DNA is TGCAGTGCTAGATCTGTCACCAGGGACTATGGCTACACCTTC.

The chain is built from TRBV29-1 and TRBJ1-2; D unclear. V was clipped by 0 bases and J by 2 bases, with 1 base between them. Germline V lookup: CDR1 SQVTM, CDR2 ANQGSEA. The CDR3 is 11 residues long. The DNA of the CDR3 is TGCAGCGTTGAAGAGAACTATGGCTACACCTTC. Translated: CSVEENYGYTF.

The CDR3 reads CATSDAGLTDTQYF. DNA of the CDR3: TGTGCCACCAGTGATGCCGGGCTCACAGATACGCAGTATTTT. V usage is TRBV24-1 and J usage is TRBJ2-3; no definite D call. Per germline, CDR1 KGHDR and CDR2 SFDVKD. The ends were cut back, 3 bases at V and 2 bases at J, with 8 bases in the middle. This CDR3 is built from 14 residues.

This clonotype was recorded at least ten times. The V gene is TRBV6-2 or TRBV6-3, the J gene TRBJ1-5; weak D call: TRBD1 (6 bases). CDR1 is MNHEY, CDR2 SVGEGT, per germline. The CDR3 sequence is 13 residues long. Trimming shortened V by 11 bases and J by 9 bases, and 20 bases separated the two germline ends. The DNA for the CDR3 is TGTGCCGCCGGGGCAGGGGCGTCTTCGCCCCAGCATTTT. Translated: CAAGAGASSPQHF.

The CDR3 here is CSAIRGPRLDEQYV. In DNA form, the CDR3 reads TGCAGTGCTATCCGGGGCCCGCGCTTGGACGAGCAGTACGTC. The chain carries TRBV20-1 and TRBJ2-7, with D possibly called TRBD1 or TRBD2 (5 bases each). Trimming removed 4 bases at V and 5 bases at J, with 18 bases between. Germline V gene lookup returns CDR1 DFQATT and CDR2 SNEGSKA (reference sequence). The CDR3 sequence is 14 residues long.

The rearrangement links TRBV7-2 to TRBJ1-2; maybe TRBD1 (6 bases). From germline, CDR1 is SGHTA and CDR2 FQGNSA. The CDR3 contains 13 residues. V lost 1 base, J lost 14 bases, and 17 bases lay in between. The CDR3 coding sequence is TGTGCCAGCAGCTTAGTTGGGCAGGGGATGTTAACCTTC. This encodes CASSLVGQGMLTF.

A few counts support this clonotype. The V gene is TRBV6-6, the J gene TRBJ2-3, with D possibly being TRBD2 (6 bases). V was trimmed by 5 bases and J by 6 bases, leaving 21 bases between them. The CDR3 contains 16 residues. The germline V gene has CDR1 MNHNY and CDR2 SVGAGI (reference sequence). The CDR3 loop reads CASSPRDSTIFDTQYF. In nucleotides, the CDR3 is TGTGCCAGCAGTCCCCGGGACTCGACGATCTTCGATACGCAGTATTTT.

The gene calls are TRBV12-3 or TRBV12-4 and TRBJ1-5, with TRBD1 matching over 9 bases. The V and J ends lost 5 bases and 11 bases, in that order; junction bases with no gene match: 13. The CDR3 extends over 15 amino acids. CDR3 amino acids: CASSDGTGTLRAQHF. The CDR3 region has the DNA TGTGCCAGCAGTGACGGGACAGGGACCCTCCGGGCCCAGCATTTT.

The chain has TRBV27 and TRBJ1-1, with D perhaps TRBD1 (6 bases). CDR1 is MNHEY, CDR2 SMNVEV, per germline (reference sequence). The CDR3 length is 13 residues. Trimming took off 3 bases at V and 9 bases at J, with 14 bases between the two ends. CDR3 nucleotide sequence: TGTGCCAGCAGTTTGTGGGGGGCGCGGAAAGCTTTCTTT. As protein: CASSLWGARKAFF.

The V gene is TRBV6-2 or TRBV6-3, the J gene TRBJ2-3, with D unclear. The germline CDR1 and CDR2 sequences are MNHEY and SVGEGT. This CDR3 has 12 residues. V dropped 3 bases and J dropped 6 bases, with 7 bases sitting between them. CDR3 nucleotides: TGTGCCAGCAGTTATGGGCCCGATACGCAGTATTTT. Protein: CASSYGPDTQYF.

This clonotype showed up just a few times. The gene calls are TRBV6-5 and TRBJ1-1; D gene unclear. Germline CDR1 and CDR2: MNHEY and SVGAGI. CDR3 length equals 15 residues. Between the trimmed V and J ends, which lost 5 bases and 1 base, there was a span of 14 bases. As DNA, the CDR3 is TGTGCCAGCAGTACTCCCGGGGTTGGGAACACTGAAGCTTTCTTT. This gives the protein CASSTPGVGNTEAFF.

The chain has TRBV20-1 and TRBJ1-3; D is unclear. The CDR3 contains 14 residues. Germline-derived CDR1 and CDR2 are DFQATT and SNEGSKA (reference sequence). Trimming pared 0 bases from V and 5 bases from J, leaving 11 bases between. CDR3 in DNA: TGCAGTGCTAGAGATCGCGAACTCAGAAACACCATATATTTT. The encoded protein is CSARDRELRNTIYF.

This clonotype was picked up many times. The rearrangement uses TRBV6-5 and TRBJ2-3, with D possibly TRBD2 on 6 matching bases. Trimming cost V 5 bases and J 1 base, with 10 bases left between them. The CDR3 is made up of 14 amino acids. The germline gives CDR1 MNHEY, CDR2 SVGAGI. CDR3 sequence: CASSQDYRTDTQYF. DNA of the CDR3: TGTGCCAGCAGTCAGGACTACCGCACAGATACGCAGTATTTT.

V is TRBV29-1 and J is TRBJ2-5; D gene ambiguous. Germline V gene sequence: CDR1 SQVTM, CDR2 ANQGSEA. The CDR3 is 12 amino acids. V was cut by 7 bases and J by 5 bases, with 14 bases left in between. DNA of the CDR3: TGCAGCGGCCGACTGGGTCTGGAGACCCAGTACTTC. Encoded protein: CSGRLGLETQYF.

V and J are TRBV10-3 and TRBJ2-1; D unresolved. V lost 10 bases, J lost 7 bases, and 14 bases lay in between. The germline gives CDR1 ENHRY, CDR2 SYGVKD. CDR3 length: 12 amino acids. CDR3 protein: CATQDGFNEQFF. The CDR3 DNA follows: TGTGCCACCCAGGACGGGTTTAATGAGCAGTTCTTC.